This TCR beta chain was identified in a study of Graves' ophthalmopathy and Graves' hyperthyroidism. General study results and limits: Prediction of ophthalmopathy progression reached about 65% sensitivity and around 72% specificity.

This clonotype occurred many times. The antigen is unknown. Moderate-to-severe activity, CAS at least 3, NOSPECS at least 4 and duration under 3 months characterized donors with ophthalmopathy. The authors amplified TCR beta CDR3 regions, and they did so from RNA transcripts for repertoire sequencing. Investigators did first-round RT-PCR with HTBI primers, then second-round multiplex PCR. TCRdb re-analysed the multiplex PCR reads in MiXCR, keeping a single row per CDR3 protein. Of hundreds of thousands of distinct CDR3 sequences in the sample, roughly two fifths were seen once. Losses at the gene ends were 5 bases for V and 6 bases for J; bases not matched to a gene: 8. This CDR3 is 14 amino acids long.

The sample taken for sequencing was peripheral blood. The chain combines TRBV12-3 or TRBV12-4 with TRBJ2-7; 9 nucleotides agree with TRBD2. This clonotype was sampled from an adult man with Graves' ophthalmopathy. This chain's CDR3 is CASSATSGAPEQYF. CDR3 in DNA: TGTGCCAGCAGTGCGACTAGCGGAGCACCCGAGCAGTACTTC.